One sample yielded the 13 T cell receptor beta chains listed below, sequenced in a study of T cell clonotyping in hematopoietic cell transplantation. The assay was immunoSEQ multiplex PCR, and TCRdb's table has in-frame clones only and misses some. This sample yields around 6,300 clones, of which approximately 87% are seen a single time; approximately 14% belongs to the top ten. This specimen was peripheral blood mononuclear cells, taken 180 days after allogeneic stem cell transplant. Receptor source: a female patient aged 45-65 years who had an allogeneic stem cell transplant from an unrelated donor, so the T cells may come from the graft donor. Some clones in this sample may be carry-over from other donors' samples.

This clone was seen just once. The chain has TRBV29-1 and TRBJ2-3; D is possibly TRBD1 (6 bases). Germline CDR1 reads SQVTM; CDR2 reads ANQGSEA. The length of the CDR3 is 13 residues. V was clipped by 7 bases and J by 4 bases, with 15 bases between them. The CDR3: CSAPRGVADTQYF. CDR3 in DNA: TGCAGCGCCCCCAGGGGAGTGGCAGATACGCAGTATTTT.

The gene calls are TRBV7-9 and TRBJ2-3; D is undetermined. The CDR3 runs to 11 residues. Germline CDR1 reads SEHNR; CDR2 reads FQNEAQ (reference sequence). V was clipped by 5 bases and J by 8 bases, with 8 bases between them. The CDR3 bases are TGTGCCAGCAGCCCACAAATTACGCAGTATTTT. Amino acids: CASSPQITQYF.

V gene TRBV4-3 combines with J gene TRBJ2-7; D not certain. V dropped 1 base and J dropped 2 bases, with 9 bases sitting between them. Germline V gene data show CDR1 as LGHNA and CDR2 as YSLEER. The CDR3 has 14 amino acids. CDR3 protein: CASSQAPNTYEQYF. In DNA, the CDR3 is TGCGCCAGCAGCCAAGCCCCCAATACCTACGAGCAGTACTTC.

The DNA of the CDR3 is TGCGCCAGCAGCTTGGCCGGAGCCGACTCTGGAAACACCATATATTTT. Translated, it gives CASSLAGADSGNTIYF. J is TRBJ1-3 and V is TRBV5-1; D not certain. V was shortened by 0 bases and J by 0 bases, with 10 bases between the two germline ends. The germline V gene encodes CDR1 SGHRS and CDR2 YFSETQ. This CDR3 comprises 16 residues. The full variable domain, with the rest looked up from reference TRBV5-1 and TRBJ1-3, is KAGVTQTPRYLIKTRGQQVTLSCSPISGHRSVSWYQQTPGQGLQFLFEYFSETQRNKGNFPGRFSGRQFSNSRSEMNVSTLELGDSALYLCASSLAGADSGNTIYFGEGSWLTVV.

The chain recombines TRBV11-1 with TRBJ2-2; 7 bases fit TRBD2. J gave up 0 bases and V 4 bases, and 2 bases lay outside the gene matches. The length of the CDR3 is 15 residues. Germline V CDR1 and CDR2: SGHAT, FQDESV (reference sequence). CDR3 coding DNA: TGTGCCAGCAGCTCCCTAGCGGCGAACACCGGGGAGCTGTTTTTT. This sequence encodes CASSSLAANTGELFF.

V is TRBV7-9 and J is TRBJ1-2; no firm D call. The CDR3 is 13 amino acids. Looked up from germline, CDR1 is SEHNR and CDR2 is FQNEAQ (reference sequence). Between the trimmed V and J ends, which lost 8 bases and 4 bases, there was a span of 14 bases. CDR3 nucleotide sequence: TGTGCCAGCGGACGGACCGGACCCTATGGCTACACCTTC. Residues: CASGRTGPYGYTF.

This clone was observed a few times. The CDR3 sequence is CASSFRDPNTDTQYF. The CDR3 nucleotides read TGTGCCAGCAGCTTCCGGGACCCAAACACAGATACGCAGTATTTT. The rearrangement joins TRBV7-2 to TRBJ2-3; D possibly matches TRBD1 or TRBD2 (5 bases each). The CDR3 loop spans 15 amino acids. V was cut by 3 bases and J by 2 bases, with 12 bases left in between. The germline V gene has CDR1 SGHTA and CDR2 FQGNSA.

This clone was counted only a few times. The V and J genes are TRBV2 and TRBJ1-1, with D hard to call. CDR3 length equals 15 residues. Germline V gives CDR1 SNHLY, CDR2 FYNNEI. V gave up 6 bases and J gave up 0 bases, with 14 bases separating them. CDR3 DNA: TGTGCCAGCAGCGACCACGGGAGAATGAACACTGAAGCTTTCTTT. Its protein is CASSDHGRMNTEAFF. Based on the CDR3 plus reference TRBV2 and TRBJ1-1, the full variable domain is EPEVTQTPSHQVTQMGQEVILRCVPISNHLYFYWYRQILGQKVEFLVSFYNNEISEKSEIFDDQFSVERPDGSNFTLKIRSTKLEDSAMYFCASSDHGRMNTEAFFGQGTRLTVV.

V usage is TRBV18 and J usage is TRBJ2-7; 8 bases match TRBD2. The J segment lost 0 bases and the V segment lost 5 bases, leaving 9 bases of the junction unmatched. In germline, CDR1 is KGHSH, CDR2 LQKENI. The CDR3 has 16 amino acids. The CDR3 sequence is CASSSLAVLSSYEQYF. CDR3 sequence (DNA): TGTGCCAGCTCATCACTAGCGGTCCTAAGCTCCTACGAGCAGTACTTC.

The genes are TRBV11-2 and TRBJ1-5; no clear D gene. Trimming stripped 1 base from V and 5 bases from J, with 6 bases between. Per germline, CDR1 SGHAT and CDR2 FQNNGV. This CDR3 is built from 13 residues. In DNA, the CDR3 is TGTGCCAGCAGCTTAGGGTCGGATCAGCCCCAGCATTTT. Translation: CASSLGSDQPQHF.

CDR3 residues: CASRMTGSSSYEQYF. For the CDR3, the DNA is TGTGCCAGCAGGATGACAGGGTCAAGCTCCTACGAGCAGTACTTC. V gene TRBV6-6 combines with J gene TRBJ2-7; TRBD1 matches at 7 bases. Germline CDR1 is MNHNY and CDR2 is SVGAGI (reference sequence). V was clipped by 6 bases and J by 0 bases; unmatched bases: 8. The length of the CDR3 is 15 residues.

The J gene is TRBJ1-2, the V gene TRBV7-2, with 10 bases that match TRBD1. V shed 6 bases, J shed 4 bases, and the junction held 5 bases outside the gene matches. The CDR3 contains 14 residues. The V gene's germline CDR1 is SGHTA and CDR2 FQGNSA. CDR3: CASRPDRGLYGYTF. In DNA form, the CDR3 reads TGTGCCAGCAGACCAGACAGGGGGCTCTATGGCTACACCTTC.

CDR3 region: CASSHGQGAANEKLFF. CDR3 nucleotide sequence: TGTGCCAGCAGCCACGGACAGGGGGCTGCTAATGAAAAACTGTTTTTT. The chain links TRBV7-6 to TRBJ1-4; 11 nucleotides line up with TRBD1. The junction had 5 bases not matched to a gene; V was cut back by 5 bases and J by 3 bases. The CDR3 covers 16 residues. Germline loops: CDR1 SGHVS, CDR2 FNYEAQ.